This is a list of T cell receptor beta chains from one sample in a study of T cell responses to AZD1222 COVID-19 vaccine. Assay: immunoSEQ multiplex PCR; the TCRdb copy retains only in-frame clones and omits some. The sample has about 140,000 clones, roughly 93% seen once; the top ten hold less than 2%. Material: peripheral blood, obtained 28 days after the second AZD1222 dose. The receptor set was obtained from an adult who received the AZD1222 COVID-19 vaccine. Both conserved end residues are part of each CDR3. Fields, in order: CDR3 protein, CDR3 DNA, V gene, CDR3 length, D gene, clone size, J gene. The D gene is left open where the match is weak. Where a row states a size, it is once, few, many or the class of an expanded clone; other rows omit it.

CDR3 protein: CAIGDRGYNQPQHF; CDR3 DNA: TGTGCCATCGGCGACAGGGGTTACAATCAGCCCCAGCATTTT; V gene: TRBV10-3; CDR3 length: 14; D gene: TRBD1; clone size: .; J gene: TRBJ1-5
CDR3 protein: CASTATLNTEAFF; CDR3 DNA: TGTGCCAGCACTGCAACGTTGAACACTGAAGCTTTCTTT; V gene: TRBV6-5; CDR3 length: 13; D gene: .; clone size: few; J gene: TRBJ1-1
CDR3 protein: CASSLGTGTSNTGELFF; CDR3 DNA: TGTGCCAGCAGCTTAGGGACCGGGACATCGAACACCGGGGAGCTGTTTTTT; V gene: TRBV7-8; CDR3 length: 17; D gene: .; clone size: .; J gene: TRBJ2-2
CDR3 protein: CASSPHRDRMSYTF; CDR3 DNA: TGTGCCAGCAGCCCACACCGGGACAGGATGAGCTACACCTTC; V gene: TRBV3-1/TRBV3-2; CDR3 length: 14; D gene: TRBD1; clone size: .; J gene: TRBJ1-2
CDR3 protein: CASSIGQGAYEQYF; CDR3 DNA: TGTGCCAGTAGTATCGGGCAGGGCGCCTACGAGCAGTACTTC; V gene: TRBV19; CDR3 length: 14; D gene: .; clone size: few; J gene: TRBJ2-7
CDR3 protein: CASSLGGTGNTIYF; CDR3 DNA: TGTGCCAGCAGCTTAGGGGGGACTGGAAACACCATATATTTT; V gene: TRBV11-2; CDR3 length: 14; D gene: .; clone size: .; J gene: TRBJ1-3
CDR3 protein: CASSWSGEKLFF; CDR3 DNA: TGCGCCAGCAGCTGGAGCGGAGAAAAACTGTTTTTT; V gene: TRBV5-1; CDR3 length: 12; D gene: .; clone size: .; J gene: TRBJ1-4
CDR3 protein: CASSLEGRLEQYF; CDR3 DNA: TGTGCCAGCAGCTTAGAGGGCAGGCTAGAGCAGTACTTC; V gene: TRBV7-9; CDR3 length: 13; D gene: .; clone size: .; J gene: TRBJ2-7
CDR3 protein: CASSFTGVYEQYF; CDR3 DNA: TGCGCCAGCAGCTTTACAGGGGTCTACGAGCAGTACTTC; V gene: TRBV5-1; CDR3 length: 13; D gene: TRBD1; clone size: .; J gene: TRBJ2-7
CDR3 protein: CASTGTNSNQPQHF; CDR3 DNA: TGTGCCAGCACCGGGACAAATAGCAATCAGCCCCAGCATTTT; V gene: TRBV2; CDR3 length: 14; D gene: .; clone size: .; J gene: TRBJ1-5
CDR3 protein: CASSLASSGAHNEQFF; CDR3 DNA: TGTGCCAGCAGCTTAGCCTCCAGCGGGGCCCACAATGAGCAGTTCTTC; V gene: TRBV13; CDR3 length: 16; D gene: TRBD2; clone size: .; J gene: TRBJ2-1
CDR3 protein: CASSGRGTGNTIYF; CDR3 DNA: TGTGCCAGCAGTGGGAGGGGTACAGGAAACACCATATATTTT; V gene: TRBV28; CDR3 length: 14; D gene: .; clone size: .; J gene: TRBJ1-3
CDR3 protein: CASSLAPLRAGGSTDTQYF; CDR3 DNA: TGTGCCAGCAGCTTGGCGCCTCTCCGAGCGGGAGGGAGTACAGATACGCAGTATTTT; V gene: TRBV5-6; CDR3 length: 19; D gene: TRBD2; clone size: .; J gene: TRBJ2-3
CDR3 protein: CASSFDRVGSPLHF; CDR3 DNA: TGCGCCAGCAGCTTTGACAGGGTGGGATCACCCCTCCACTTT; V gene: TRBV5-1; CDR3 length: 14; D gene: TRBD1; clone size: .; J gene: TRBJ1-6
CDR3 protein: CAGCLGWPSSGANVLTF; CDR3 DNA: TGTGCCGGCTGTCTGGGGTGGCCCTCCTCTGGGGCCAACGTCCTGACTTTC; V gene: TRBV21-1; CDR3 length: 17; D gene: .; clone size: .; J gene: TRBJ2-6
CDR3 protein: CASSVGGDEQYF; CDR3 DNA: TGTGCCAGCAGCGTAGGAGGCGACGAGCAGTACTTC; V gene: TRBV9; CDR3 length: 12; D gene: .; clone size: .; J gene: TRBJ2-7
CDR3 protein: CASSRGHPEQPQHF; CDR3 DNA: TGTGCCAGCAGCAGGGGACATCCGGAGCAGCCCCAGCATTTT; V gene: TRBV7-9; CDR3 length: 14; D gene: .; clone size: .; J gene: TRBJ1-5
CDR3 protein: CASRAPVLF; CDR3 DNA: TGTGCCAGCAGGGCCCCGGTCCTCTTT; V gene: TRBV2; CDR3 length: 9; D gene: .; clone size: .; J gene: TRBJ1-1
CDR3 protein: CASRPGTGKWDGYTF; CDR3 DNA: TGTGCCAGCAGACCCGGGACAGGGAAATGGGATGGCTACACCTTC; V gene: TRBV6-5; CDR3 length: 15; D gene: TRBD1; clone size: .; J gene: TRBJ1-2
CDR3 protein: CASSFPSGFAEAFF; CDR3 DNA: TGTGCCAGCAGCTTCCCTTCGGGGTTCGCTGAAGCTTTCTTT; V gene: TRBV11-2; CDR3 length: 14; D gene: .; clone size: .; J gene: TRBJ1-1